Described below is a single T cell receptor (beta chain) sequence and its context. What it binds is unknown. Libraries were prepared by immunoSEQ multiplex PCR; TCRdb keeps only in-frame clonotypes and omits some of them. The sample shows some 80,000 clones, approximately 89% of them seen only once. The data derive from a study of T cell responses to AZD1222 COVID-19 vaccine. Study-wide results and caveats: Distributed over spike, vaccine-associated CD4 TCRs predominated at 160-218 and 743-854. Spike-specific TCR breadth and depth rose after two AZD1222 doses.

This sample comprised peripheral blood, obtained 28 days after the second dose of the MenACWY control vaccine. This receptor was identified in an adult who received the MenACWY meningococcal vaccine as a control.

The CDR3 spells CATRDTMNTEAFF. The CDR3 DNA follows: TGTGCCACAAGGGACACAATGAACACTGAAGCTTTCTTT. V gene TRBV19 combines with J gene TRBJ1-1, with a possible D match to TRBD1 (6 bases). The CDR3 contains 13 residues. Trimming removed 10 bases from V and 0 bases from J, with 12 bases in between. Germline CDR1 LNHDA, CDR2 SQIVND (reference sequence). The full variable domain, its missing parts supplied by reference TRBV19 and TRBJ1-1, is DGGITQSPKYLFRKEGQNVTLSCEQNLNHDAMYWYRQDPGQGLRLIYYSQIVNDFQKGDIAEGYSVSREKKESFPLTVTSAQKNPTAFYLCATRDTMNTEAFFGQGTRLTVV.